This entry concerns a single T cell receptor beta chain. Its antigen is unknown. This sample stems from a study of cytomegalovirus exposure and HLA in healthy donors. Study details: Falling in the Caucasian-associated ancestry cluster were roughly 80% of under 500 genotyped donors.

CDR1 and CDR2 (germline): SQVTM, ANQGSEA. The CDR3 extends over 17 amino acids. J gave up 2 bases and V 4 bases, and 6 bases lay outside the gene matches. Amplification used 60 Vbeta primers and 13 Jbeta primers. Sequencing used immunoSEQ multiplex PCR; TCRdb keeps in-frame clones, though not all of them. The sample consists of approximately 170,000 clones, roughly 76% of them appearing once. Study results and limitations: The authors enumerated around 150 TCR beta chains as linked to cytomegalovirus.

The chain couples TRBV29-1 to TRBJ2-1; 15 nucleotides agree with TRBD2. The receptor was derived from a human donor in good health. The sample consisted of PBMCs. The CDR3 bases are TGCAGCGTTGTAAGGACTAGCGGGGGGGCACCCTACAATGAGCAGTTCTTC. As protein: CSVVRTSGGAPYNEQFF.